What follows are 19 T cell receptor beta chains derived from one specimen sequenced in a study of T cell repertoires in cytomegalovirus infection. TCRdb re-called the reads through MiXCR, storing one row per CDR3 protein. The sample consists of about 260,000 distinct CDR3 sequences, roughly an eighth of them appearing once. Sequenced: PBMCs. The receptors derive from a human donor in good health (CMV status not recorded). Some clones in this sample may be carry-over from other donors' samples.

This chain joins TRBV20-1 and TRBJ2-5; 10 bases are a match to TRBD2. Germline V gene sequence: CDR1 DFQATT, CDR2 SNEGSKA (reference sequence). V lost 3 bases and J lost 0; bases outside the gene matches: 4. The CDR3 is made up of 15 amino acids. The CDR3 sequence: CSASPLAGDQETQYF. The DNA of the CDR3 is TGCAGTGCTAGTCCGCTAGCGGGGGACCAAGAGACCCAGTACTTC.

This clonotype was counted between two and nine times. The chain links TRBV5-4 to TRBJ2-3; the D call may be TRBD1 or TRBD2 (6 bases each). V was clipped by 0 bases and J by 1 base, with 9 bases between them. Germline V gene sequence: CDR1 SGHNT, CDR2 YYREEE (reference sequence). CDR3 length: 15 residues. The CDR3 nucleotides are TGTGCCAGCAGCTTGGGGGGGGCTGGCACAGATACGCAGTATTTT. Its translation is CASSLGGAGTDTQYF.

J is TRBJ2-3 and V is TRBV5-1; 8 bases are a match to TRBD2. This CDR3 has 17 residues. Trimming removed 4 bases from V and 0 bases from J; junction bases left unmatched: 10. Germline V gene lookup returns CDR1 SGHRS and CDR2 YFSETQ. The CDR3 here is CASSLWGSGTSTDTQYF. Here the CDR3 DNA reads TGCGCCAGCAGCCTCTGGGGTAGCGGGACGAGCACAGATACGCAGTATTTT.

This clonotype was detected a few times. The V gene is TRBV28, the J gene TRBJ1-1; the D is unclear. V was pared by 4 bases and J by 0 bases, with 12 bases between. The length of the CDR3 is 15 residues. Germline V gene lookup returns CDR1 MDHEN and CDR2 SYDVKM. The CDR3 DNA follows: TGTGCCAGCAGTTGGGTCGGGAGAATGAACACTGAAGCTTTCTTT. It codes for CASSWVGRMNTEAFF.

The genes are TRBV6-1 and TRBJ1-1; 9 bases are a match to TRBD1. The germline V gene has CDR1 MNHNS and CDR2 SASEGT. V dropped 6 bases and J dropped 7; count of bases not matched to a gene: 9. CDR3 length: 14 amino acids. CDR3 residues: CASSRTDRGVEAFF. CDR3 in DNA: TGTGCCAGCAGCCGAACGGACAGGGGCGTTGAAGCTTTCTTT.

The V call is TRBV6-2 or TRBV6-3, the J call TRBJ1-1; D perhaps matches TRBD1 (5 bases). V lost 7 bases and J 5 bases, leaving 14 bases between the germline ends. CDR3 length equals 13 residues. Germline V lookup: CDR1 MNHEY, CDR2 SVGEGT. CDR3 loop: CASTQGKRTEAFF. The CDR3 DNA reads as TGTGCCAGCACCCAGGGCAAGAGGACTGAAGCTTTCTTT.

In this sample, this clonotype turned up a few times. The genes are TRBV6-2 or TRBV6-3 and TRBJ1-1; D is unclear. Trimming pared 8 bases from V and 4 bases from J, leaving 8 bases between. Germline CDR1 and CDR2: MNHEY and SVGEGT. The CDR3 is 11 amino acids. The CDR3 DNA reads TGTGCCAGCGGTCGACGCACTGAAGCTTTCTTT. Translating gives CASGRRTEAFF.

The sample holds many counts of this clonotype. V is TRBV6-6 and J is TRBJ1-5, with D hard to call. The CDR3 covers 15 residues. Germline loops: CDR1 MNHNY, CDR2 SVGAGI (reference sequence). V was trimmed by 6 bases and J by 6 bases, leaving 18 bases between them. CDR3 DNA sequence: TGTGCCAGCAGACTAACCGCGCACGTGGGTCAGCCCCAGCATTTT. Its protein is CASRLTAHVGQPQHF.

This clonotype has ten or more counts. The rearrangement joins TRBV7-3 to TRBJ2-3; TRBD2 is a possible D gene (6 bases). CDR3 length equals 16 residues. V was pared by 4 bases and J by 0 bases, with 14 bases between. From germline, CDR1 is SGHTA and CDR2 FQGTGA. The DNA of the CDR3 is TGTGCCAGCAGCTCGATTAGCGGAACTAGCACAGATACGCAGTATTTT. Its protein is CASSSISGTSTDTQYF.

This clonotype has ten or more counts. The chain carries TRBV11-2 and TRBJ1-2; D unclear. CDR3 length: 15 amino acids. CDR1 and CDR2 from the germline V gene are SGHAT and FQNNGV. Trimming stripped 6 bases from V and 5 bases from J, with 19 bases between. CDR3: CASSLPEGIRYGYTF. Here the CDR3 DNA reads TGTGCCAGCAGTCTACCCGAGGGCATCCGATATGGCTACACCTTC.

The CDR3 coding sequence is TGCAGTGCTAGAGGTGGGGGGGCCCACAATGAGCAGTTCTTC. Its protein is CSARGGGAHNEQFF. V gene TRBV20-1 combines with J gene TRBJ2-1, with D tentatively TRBD2 (7 bases). The CDR3 spans 14 residues. Trimming stripped 1 base from V and 5 bases from J, with 12 bases between. Per germline, CDR1 DFQATT and CDR2 SNEGSKA (reference sequence).

In this sample, this clonotype turned up many times. J is TRBJ2-7 and V is TRBV7-9, with TRBD2 matching 13 bases. V shed 5 bases and J 2 bases; nucleotides not matched to a gene: 18. The CDR3 has 20 amino acids. In germline, CDR1 is SEHNR, CDR2 FQNEAQ (reference sequence). The chain's CDR3 is CASSPTDVWGTSGVTYEQYF. The CDR3 region has the DNA TGTGCCAGCAGCCCGACGGACGTCTGGGGGACTAGCGGGGTAACCTACGAGCAGTACTTC. The variable domain in full, completed from reference TRBV7-9 and TRBJ2-7, reads DTGVSQNPRHKITKRGQNVTFRCDPISEHNRLYWYRQTLGQGPEFLTYFQNEAQLEKSRLLSDRFSAERPKGSFSTLEIQRTEQGDSAMYLCASSPTDVWGTSGVTYEQYFGPGTRLTVT.

This clonotype has a handful of counts. The rearrangement joins TRBV7-9 to TRBJ2-1, with D unresolved. V lost 5 bases and J 10 bases, leaving 9 bases between the germline ends. Germline CDR1 SEHNR, CDR2 FQNEAQ (reference sequence). This CDR3 spans 11 amino acids. CDR3 coding DNA: TGTGCCAGCAGCATCGGACGAGAGCAGTTCTTC. Residues: CASSIGREQFF.

This clonotype was seen ten or more times. V and J are TRBV6-6 and TRBJ1-4; possibly TRBD1 for D (6 bases). Germline-derived CDR1 and CDR2 are MNHNY and SVGAGI (reference sequence). V gave up 4 bases and J gave up 2 bases, with 11 bases separating them. The CDR3 sequence is 15 residues long. CDR3 nucleotide sequence: TGTGCCAGCAGTTCTGGGGGGCAGACTAATGAAAAACTGTTTTTT. Its translation: CASSSGGQTNEKLFF.

This clonotype was seen at least ten times. This chain connects TRBV7-2 to TRBJ2-3, with no clear D. Germline loops: CDR1 SGHTA, CDR2 FQGNSA. The CDR3 totals 12 residues. V lost 5 bases to trimming and J lost 9 bases, with 12 bases between them. Here the CDR3 reads CASSPPPGTQYF. The CDR3 nucleotides are TGTGCCAGCAGCCCCCCCCCCGGCACGCAGTATTTT.

This clonotype appeared many times. The V and J genes are TRBV28 and TRBJ2-3, with TRBD2 identical over 12 bases. Germline loops: CDR1 MDHEN, CDR2 SYDVKM. The CDR3 loop spans 17 amino acids. J was trimmed by 2 bases and V by 5 bases; bases with no gene match: 8. CDR3 DNA: TGTGCCAGCAGTCCCTCCGGACTAGCGGGGCACACAGATACGCAGTATTTT. This encodes CASSPSGLAGHTDTQYF.

This clonotype was recorded at least ten times. The chain recombines TRBV25-1 with TRBJ1-4; D remains ambiguous. Between the trimmed V and J ends, which lost 1 base and 3 bases, there was a span of 6 bases. The CDR3 totals 14 residues. Germline CDR1 and CDR2: MGHDK and SYGVNS. CDR3 in amino acids: CASSEWEPNEKLFF. The CDR3 nucleotides are TGTGCCAGCAGTGAATGGGAGCCTAATGAAAAACTGTTTTTT.

V gene TRBV6-1 combines with J gene TRBJ2-1, with TRBD1 as a possible D gene (5 bases). This CDR3 is built from 13 residues. Germline V gene lookup returns CDR1 MNHNS and CDR2 SASEGT. V dropped 2 bases and J dropped 9 bases, with 11 bases sitting between them. CDR3 protein: CASSESGRGEQFF. The CDR3 coding sequence is TGTGCCAGCAGTGAATCAGGGCGAGGTGAGCAGTTCTTC.

In its sample, this clonotype was seen many times. The rearrangement links TRBV7-9 to TRBJ2-7; no clear D. CDR1 SEHNR and CDR2 FQNEAQ come from the germline V gene (reference sequence). The ends were cut back, 7 bases at V and 3 bases at J, with 13 bases in the middle. The CDR3 length is 13 residues. CDR3 amino acids: CASTPGPLYEQYF. CDR3 DNA: TGTGCCAGCACTCCTGGTCCCCTCTACGAGCAGTACTTC.